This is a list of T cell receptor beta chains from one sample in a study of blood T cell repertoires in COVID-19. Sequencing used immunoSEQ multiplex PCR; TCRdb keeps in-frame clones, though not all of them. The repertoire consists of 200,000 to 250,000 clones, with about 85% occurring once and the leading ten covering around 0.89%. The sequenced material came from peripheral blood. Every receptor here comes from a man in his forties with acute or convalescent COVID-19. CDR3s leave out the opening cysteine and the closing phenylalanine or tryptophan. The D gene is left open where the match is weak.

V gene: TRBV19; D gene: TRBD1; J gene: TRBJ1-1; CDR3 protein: ASSPWGTANTEAF
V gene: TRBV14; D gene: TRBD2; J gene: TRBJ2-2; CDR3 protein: ASSRFSGGYTGELF
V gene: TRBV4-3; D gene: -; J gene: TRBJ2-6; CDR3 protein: ASSQNLVHSGANVLT
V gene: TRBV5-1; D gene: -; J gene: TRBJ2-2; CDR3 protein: ASSLVRSTGELF
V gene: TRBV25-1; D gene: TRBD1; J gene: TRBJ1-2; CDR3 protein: ASSAFSGTGSGYGYT
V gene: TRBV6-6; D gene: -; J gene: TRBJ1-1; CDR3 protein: ASSLTGSEAF
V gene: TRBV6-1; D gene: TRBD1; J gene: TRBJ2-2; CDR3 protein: ASSVQTGGPRNTGELF
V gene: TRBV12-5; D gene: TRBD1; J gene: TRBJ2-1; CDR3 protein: ASGNDRGEQF
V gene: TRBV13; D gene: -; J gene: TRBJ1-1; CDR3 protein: ASSRQVTEAF
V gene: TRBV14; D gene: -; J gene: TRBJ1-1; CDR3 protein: ASSQFYTGPMNTEAF
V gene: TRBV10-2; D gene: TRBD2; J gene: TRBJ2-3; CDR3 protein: ASSHPSGGTDTQY
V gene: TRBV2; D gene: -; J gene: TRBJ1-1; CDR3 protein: ASSGLGQLNTEAF
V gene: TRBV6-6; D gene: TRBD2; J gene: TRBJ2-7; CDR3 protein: ASGDSGGGYEQY
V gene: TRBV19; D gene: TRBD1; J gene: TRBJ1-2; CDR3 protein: ASSATDRGVEGYT
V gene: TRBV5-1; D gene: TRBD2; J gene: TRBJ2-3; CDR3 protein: ASSSGLAGATDTQY
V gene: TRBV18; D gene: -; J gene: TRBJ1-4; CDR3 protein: ASSPLPNTGNEKLF
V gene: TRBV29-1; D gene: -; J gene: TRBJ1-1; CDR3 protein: SVARGNTEAF
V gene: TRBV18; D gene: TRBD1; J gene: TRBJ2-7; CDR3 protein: ASSPGTASTNYEQY
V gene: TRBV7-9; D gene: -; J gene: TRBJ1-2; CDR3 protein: ASSFRVANYGYT
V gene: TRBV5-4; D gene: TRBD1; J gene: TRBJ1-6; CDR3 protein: ASSLGQEYTLH
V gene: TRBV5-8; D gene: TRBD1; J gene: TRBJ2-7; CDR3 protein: ASSLATGGFYEQY
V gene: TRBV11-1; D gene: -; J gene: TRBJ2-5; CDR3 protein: ASSFAGRAQETQY
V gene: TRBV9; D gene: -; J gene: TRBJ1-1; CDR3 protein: ASSPFGEVNTEAF
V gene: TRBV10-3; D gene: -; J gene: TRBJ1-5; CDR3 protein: AISEGQYSNQPQH
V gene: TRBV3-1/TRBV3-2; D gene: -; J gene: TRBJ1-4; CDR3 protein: ASSQGDGYEKLF
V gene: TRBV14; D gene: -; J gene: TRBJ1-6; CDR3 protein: ASSDTGSSYNSPLH
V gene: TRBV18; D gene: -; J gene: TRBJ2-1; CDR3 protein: ASSPSLNNEQF
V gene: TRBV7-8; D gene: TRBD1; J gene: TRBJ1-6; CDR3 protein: ASSRLVGQGSSPLH
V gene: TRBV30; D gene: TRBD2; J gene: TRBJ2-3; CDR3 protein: AWSRLAGGPDTQY
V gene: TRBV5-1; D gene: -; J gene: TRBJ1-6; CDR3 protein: ASSGIQGADSPLH
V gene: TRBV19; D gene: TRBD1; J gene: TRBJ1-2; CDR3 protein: ASSSRGQGYGYT
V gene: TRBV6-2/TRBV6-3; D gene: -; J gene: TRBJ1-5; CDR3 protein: ASSYSADSNQPQH
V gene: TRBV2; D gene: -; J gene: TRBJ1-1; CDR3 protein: ASSVSGVDTEAF
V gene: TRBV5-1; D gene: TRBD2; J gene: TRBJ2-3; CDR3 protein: ASSLTSGGTDTQY